This passage covers 23 T cell receptor beta chains from one sample sequenced in a study of tumor and adjacent non-tumor tissue in lung cancer. RNA was extracted from bulk tissue without any cell sorting. Three rounds of nested PCR, following a modified ARM-PCR protocol, produced the TCRbeta library. TCRdb processed the multiplex PCR reads anew with MiXCR; each CDR3 protein has one entry. The sample records about 75,000 distinct CDR3 sequences, under 80% being singletons. The sequenced sample consisted of lung tumor tissue. Source of these receptors: a woman in her forties or fifties with non-small cell lung cancer.

Remarks on this clonotype: At one end the junction does not follow the germline gene, possibly because of a read error. The CDR3 DNA sequence: TGTGCCAGCAGCCCACAAGCTAATCAGTCCCAGCATTTT. Protein sequence: CASSPQANQSQHF. This chain connects TRBV14 to TRBJ1-5; no clear D. The CDR3 runs 13 residues. Germline V gene sequence: CDR1 SGHDN, CDR2 FVKESK.

On this clonotype: Compared with germline, one end of the junction differs, possibly owing to a read error. The chain couples TRBV11-2 to TRBJ2-3; a possible D gene is TRBD2 (6 bases). Germline V CDR1 and CDR2: SGHAT, FQNNGV. The length of the CDR3 is 14 residues. The CDR3 loop is CASTSLVGAGETDF. CDR3 sequence (DNA): TGTGCCAGCACTTCATTAGTGGGAGCGGGTGAGACAGATTTT.

CDR3 region: CNVGQGDEQYF. The CDR3, as DNA: TGCAACGTCGGACAGGGGGACGAGCAGTACTTC. The gene calls are TRBV29-1 and TRBJ2-7, with 10 positions matching TRBD1. The CDR3 loop spans 11 amino acids. Looked up from germline, CDR1 is SQVTM and CDR2 is ANQGSEA.

About this clonotype: At one boundary the junction diverges from the germline segment, which might be a read error. V is TRBV6-5 and J is TRBJ1-5, with 8 bases aligning to TRBD1. The CDR3 covers 14 residues. CDR1 and CDR2 from the germline V gene are MNHEY and SVGAGI. The CDR3, as DNA: TGTGCCGGCAGTACCGGACAGGGAAATCAGCCCCGACATTTT. It codes for CAGSTGQGNQPRHF.

This clonotype was seen many times. The chain has TRBV6-5 and TRBJ2-7; TRBD2 matches 11 bases. V lost 6 bases, J lost 6 bases, and 10 bases stayed unmatched. CDR1 is MNHEY, CDR2 SVGAGI, per germline. The CDR3 runs 15 residues. This CDR3 is CASRELAGAASEQYF. The CDR3 DNA sequence: TGTGCCAGCAGGGAACTAGCGGGAGCGGCCAGCGAGCAGTACTTC.

The chain joins TRBV12-3 or TRBV12-4 to TRBJ2-7; 7 nucleotides align to TRBD2. The CDR3 contains 15 residues. Trimming at V came to 9 bases and at J to 2 bases, leaving 13 bases not matched to a gene. CDR3 nucleotides: TGTGCCAGTCGTCTTAGATTAGCGGGCCCCTACGAGCAGTACTTC. Protein sequence: CASRLRLAGPYEQYF.

The rearrangement uses TRBV6-1 and TRBJ2-7; 12 positions match TRBD2. Trimming at V came to 10 bases and at J to 0 bases, leaving 7 bases not matched to a gene. The CDR3 runs to 15 residues. The germline gives CDR1 MNHNS, CDR2 SASEGT. CDR3 in amino acids: CANREGLAGSYEQYF. Here the CDR3 DNA reads TGTGCCAACCGTGAGGGACTAGCGGGCTCCTACGAGCAGTACTTC.

Comments on this clonotype: At one boundary the junction diverges from the germline segment, which might be a read error. The V gene is TRBV4-3, the J gene TRBJ2-1, with no clear D. The CDR3 is made up of 16 amino acids. In germline, CDR1 is LGHNA, CDR2 YSLEER. CDR3 residues: CASSQDRAQTYDEQFF. The CDR3 DNA sequence: TGCGCCAGCAGTCAAGATCGAGCACAAACCTACGATGAGCAGTTCTTC.

Points on this clonotype: The germline gene is not matched at one end of the junction; a read error may be the cause. This rearrangement joins TRBV4-2 to TRBJ1-5; maybe TRBD2 (6 bases). The DNA end is a closer match to TRBJ2-3, so the J assignment may be wrong. The CDR3 is 15 residues long. Looked up from germline, CDR1 is LGHNA and CDR2 is YNFKEQ. The CDR3 spells CACSQDLTSSQPQYF. CDR3 DNA sequence: TGTGCCTGCAGCCAAGACCTCACTAGCAGTCAGCCCCAGTATTTT.

For this clonotype: This clone may be a read error of a much larger clone one base away. The chain carries TRBV20-1 and TRBJ2-2; tentative D call: TRBD1 (5 bases). Trimming left V 8 bases short and J 4 bases short, with 11 bases between. In germline, CDR1 is DFQATT, CDR2 SNEGSKA (reference sequence). CDR3 length equals 12 residues. The DNA for the CDR3 is TGCAGTACCCCAAGGGGCACCGGGGAGCTGTTTTTT. Encoded protein: CSTPRGTGELFF.

This clonotype has a single count. This sequence may be a read error, since a much larger clone differs from it by one base. The J gene is TRBJ2-7, the V gene TRBV20-1, with TRBD2 matching over 10 bases. The CDR3 loop spans 14 amino acids. The germline V gene encodes CDR1 DFQATT and CDR2 SNEGSKA (reference sequence). DNA of the CDR3: TGCAGTGCTTCCCTAGCGGGAGTTTCCTACGAGCGGTACTTC. This encodes CSASLAGVSYERYF.

A remark on this clonotype: A read error may produce the germline difference seen at one junction end. This sequence joins TRBV5-6 and TRBJ2-7; possible D gene TRBD1, 6 bases. The CDR3 sequence is 15 residues long. Germline CDR1 and CDR2: SGHDT and YYEEEE. Here the CDR3 reads CASSTHDRFSYEQYF. As DNA, the CDR3 is TGTGCCAGCAGCACACATGACAGGTTCTCCTATGAGCAGTACTTC. Full variable domain (rest looked up from reference TRBV5-6 and TRBJ2-7): DAGVTQSPTHLIKTRGQQVTLRCSPKSGHDTVSWYQQALGQGPQFIFQYYEEEERQRGNFPDRFSGHQFPNYSSELNVNALLLGDSALYLCASSTHDRFSYEQYFGPGTRLTVT.

In regard to this clonotype: At one of its ends the junction is not consistent with the germline gene, which may arise from a read error. The chain has TRBV6-6 and TRBJ2-7; TRBD2 agrees at 9 bases. The CDR3 loop spans 17 amino acids. The germline gives CDR1 MNHNY, CDR2 SVGAGI (reference sequence). The CDR3 sequence: CAISYPFQAGGDYDQYF. CDR3 coding DNA: TGTGCCATCAGTTACCCGTTCCAAGCGGGAGGTGATTACGATCAGTACTTC.

In the case of this clonotype: A clone one base away is much larger, so this may be a read error. The chain carries TRBV28 and TRBJ2-2, with 10 bases lining up with TRBD1. This CDR3 contains 16 residues. Germline V lookup: CDR1 MDHEN, CDR2 SYDVKM. The CDR3 coding sequence is TGTGCCAGCAGGCCGCGGGACAGGGGACAGGTCGGGGAGCTGTGTTTT. Translation: CASRPRDRGQVGELCF.

This clonotype has only a few counts. The J gene is TRBJ2-5, the V gene TRBV6-2 or TRBV6-3; D is undetermined. Germline V gene data show CDR1 as MNHEY and CDR2 as SVGEGT. The V end lost 6 bases, the J end lost 4 bases, and 15 bases lay between the germline ends. The CDR3 is 14 residues long. This CDR3 is CASSLQEVTETQYF. CDR3 coding DNA: TGTGCCAGCAGCCTCCAGGAAGTGACAGAGACCCAGTACTTC.

The sample holds a few counts of this clonotype. CDR3 DNA: TGTGCCAGCAGTCTCCGGACAGGGGGCGAGAAAATCTACAATGAGCAGTTCTTC. Its translation: CASSLRTGGEKIYNEQFF. The chain joins TRBV28 to TRBJ2-1; 11 bases fit TRBD1. Trimming removed 5 bases from V and 3 bases from J; junction bases left unmatched: 12. This CDR3 has 18 amino acids. CDR1 and CDR2 (germline): MDHEN, SYDVKM.

About this clonotype itself: At one boundary the junction diverges from the germline segment, which might be a read error. The chain carries TRBV11-2 and TRBJ1-2; D is uncertain. Germline V gene data show CDR1 as SGHAT and CDR2 as FQNNGV. This CDR3 has 13 amino acids. The CDR3: CANSPIRSYGYTF. As DNA, the CDR3 is TGTGCCAACAGCCCCATTAGGAGCTATGGCTACACTTTC. Together with reference TRBV11-2 and TRBJ1-2, the CDR3 gives the full variable domain: EAGVAQSPRYKIIEKRQSVAFWCNPISGHATLYWYQQILGQGPKLLIQFQNNGVVDDSQLPKDRFSAERLKGVDSTLKIQPAKLEDSAVYLCANSPIRSYGYTFGSGTRLTVV.

This clonotype has a single count. This clone may be a read error of a much larger clone one base away. This chain links TRBV16 with TRBJ1-2; 7 positions match TRBD1. The CDR3 has 13 residues. CDR1 and CDR2 (germline): KGHSY, FQNENV. Trimming at V came to 4 bases and at J to 6 bases, leaving 5 bases not matched to a gene. CDR3: CASSLDRDHGYTF. The CDR3 bases are TGTGCCAGCAGCCTAGACAGGGATCATGGCTACACCTTC.

This clonotype has just one count. A clone one base away is much larger, so this may be a read error. It is likely a read error, because the conserved phenylalanine at the end of the CDR3 is missing. This chain joins TRBV28 and TRBJ2-7, with 7 bases that match TRBD2. The germline CDR1 and CDR2 sequences are MDHEN and SYDVKM. The CDR3 runs to 11 residues. The J segment lost 7 bases and the V segment lost 4 bases, leaving 1 base of the junction unmatched. The CDR3 is CASSSGGEQYL. The CDR3 nucleotides are TGTGCCAGCAGTTCCGGGGGGGAGCAGTACCTC.

V and J are TRBV19 and TRBJ2-5, with no clear D. The CDR3 runs to 12 residues. Deletions cut 0 bases from V and 5 bases from J, with 4 bases between. The germline V gene has CDR1 LNHDA and CDR2 SQIVND (reference sequence). In DNA, the CDR3 is TGTGCCAGTAGTATAGATCGGGAGACCCAGTACTTC. This translates into CASSIDRETQYF.

As for this clonotype: A read error may explain this, as a much larger clone is one base away. The chain couples TRBV20-1 to TRBJ2-3, with 8 positions matching TRBD2. The CDR3 loop spans 15 amino acids. After removal of 7 bases from V and 5 bases from J, the junction contained 14 bases not matched to a gene. In germline, CDR1 is DFQATT, CDR2 SNEGSKA (reference sequence). For the CDR3, the DNA is TGCAGTGATATAGCTGGGACTAGGGATCTAGATACGCAGTATTTT. This sequence encodes CSDIAGTRDLDTQYF.

As regards this clonotype: At one end the junction does not follow the germline gene, possibly because of a read error. The genes are TRBV6-1 and TRBJ1-2; a possible D gene is TRBD1 (5 bases). The germline V gene has CDR1 MNHNS and CDR2 SASEGT. The CDR3 loop spans 15 amino acids. The CDR3 spells CASIEYGHENYGYTF. DNA of the CDR3: TGTGCCAGCATTGAATATGGACATGAGAACTATGGCTATACCTTC.

The chain links TRBV29-1 to TRBJ2-7, with D uncertain. The CDR3 runs to 13 residues. Trimming cost V 5 bases and J 5 bases, with 16 bases left between them. CDR1 SQVTM and CDR2 ANQGSEA come from the germline V gene. This chain's CDR3 is CSVKGDMGDEQYF. For the CDR3, the DNA is TGCAGCGTTAAGGGTGACATGGGTGACGAGCAGTACTTC.